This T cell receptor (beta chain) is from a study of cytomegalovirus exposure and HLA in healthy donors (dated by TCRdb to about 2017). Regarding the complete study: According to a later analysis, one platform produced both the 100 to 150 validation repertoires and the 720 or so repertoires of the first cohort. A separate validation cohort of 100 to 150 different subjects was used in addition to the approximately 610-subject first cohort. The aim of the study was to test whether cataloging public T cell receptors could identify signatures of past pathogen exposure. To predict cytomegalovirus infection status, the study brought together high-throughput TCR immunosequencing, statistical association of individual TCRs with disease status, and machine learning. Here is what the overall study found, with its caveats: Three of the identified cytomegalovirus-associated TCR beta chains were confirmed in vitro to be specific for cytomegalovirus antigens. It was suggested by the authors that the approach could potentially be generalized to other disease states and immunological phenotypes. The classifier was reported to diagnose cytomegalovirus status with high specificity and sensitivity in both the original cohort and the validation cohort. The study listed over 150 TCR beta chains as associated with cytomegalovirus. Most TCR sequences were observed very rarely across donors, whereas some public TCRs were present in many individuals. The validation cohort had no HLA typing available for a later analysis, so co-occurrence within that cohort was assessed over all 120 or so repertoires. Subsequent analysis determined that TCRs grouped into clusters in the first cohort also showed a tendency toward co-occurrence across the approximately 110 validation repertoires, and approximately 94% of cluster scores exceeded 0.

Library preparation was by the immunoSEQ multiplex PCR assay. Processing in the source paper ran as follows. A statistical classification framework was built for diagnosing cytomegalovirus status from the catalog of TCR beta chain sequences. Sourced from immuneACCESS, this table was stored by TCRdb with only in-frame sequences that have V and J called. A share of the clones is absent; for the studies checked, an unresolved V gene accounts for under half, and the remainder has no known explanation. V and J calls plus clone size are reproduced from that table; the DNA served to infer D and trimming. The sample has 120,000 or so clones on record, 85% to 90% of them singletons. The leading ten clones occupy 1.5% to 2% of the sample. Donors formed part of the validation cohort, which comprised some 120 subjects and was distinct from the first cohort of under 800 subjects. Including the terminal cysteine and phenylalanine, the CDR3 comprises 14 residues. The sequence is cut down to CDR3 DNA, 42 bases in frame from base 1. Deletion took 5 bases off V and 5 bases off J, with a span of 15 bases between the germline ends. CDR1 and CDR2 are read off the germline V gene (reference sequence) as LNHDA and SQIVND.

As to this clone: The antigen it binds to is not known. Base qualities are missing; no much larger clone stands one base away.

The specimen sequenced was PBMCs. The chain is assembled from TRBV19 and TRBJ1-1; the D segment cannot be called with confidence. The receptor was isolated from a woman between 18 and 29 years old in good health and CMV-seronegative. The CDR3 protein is CASSGALSRTEAFF. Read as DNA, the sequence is TGTGCCAGTAGTGGTGCACTCTCGAGGACTGAAGCTTTCTTT. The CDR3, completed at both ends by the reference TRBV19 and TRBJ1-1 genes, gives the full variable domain DGGITQSPKYLFRKEGQNVTLSCEQNLNHDAMYWYRQDPGQGLRLIYYSQIVNDFQKGDIAEGYSVSREKKESFPLTVTSAQKNPTAFYLCASSGALSRTEAFFGQGTRLTVV.